This T cell receptor beta chain was sequenced for a study of cytomegalovirus exposure and HLA in healthy donors. CDR1 is SQVTM and CDR2 is ANQGSEA in the germline V gene. V lost 6 bases and J 5 bases, leaving 14 bases between the germline ends. This CDR3 spans 13 amino acids. The PCR was carried out with 60 Vbeta primers and 13 Jbeta primers. Libraries were prepared by immunoSEQ multiplex PCR; TCRdb keeps only in-frame clonotypes and omits some of them. This table holds some 150,000 clones, about 80% found once. The chain carries TRBV29-1 and TRBJ2-1; D uncertain. Sequenced: PBMCs. The clonotype was recovered from a man between 18 and 29 years old in good health and CMV-seropositive. This CDR3 reads CSVKGDPDNEQFF. CDR3 nucleotides: TGCAGCGTAAAAGGAGACCCAGACAATGAGCAGTTCTTC.